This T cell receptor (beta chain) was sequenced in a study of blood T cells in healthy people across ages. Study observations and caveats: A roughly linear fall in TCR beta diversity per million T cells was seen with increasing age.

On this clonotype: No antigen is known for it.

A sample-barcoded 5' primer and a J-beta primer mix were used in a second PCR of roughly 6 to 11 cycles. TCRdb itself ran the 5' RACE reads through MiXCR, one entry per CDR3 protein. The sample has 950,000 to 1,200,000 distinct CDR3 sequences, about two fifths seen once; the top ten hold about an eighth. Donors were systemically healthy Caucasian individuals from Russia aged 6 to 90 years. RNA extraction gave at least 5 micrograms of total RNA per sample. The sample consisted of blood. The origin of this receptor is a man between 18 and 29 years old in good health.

The CDR3, as DNA: TGTGCCAGCAGTTTTAGTGGGGGGGCCGCAGAGCAGTACTTC. Protein sequence: CASSFSGGAAEQYF. The rearrangement uses TRBV12-3 or TRBV12-4 and TRBJ2-7, with a tentative D call TRBD2 (7 bases). V lost 3 bases, J lost 7 bases, and 16 bases lay in between. The CDR3 has 14 residues.